The 30 T cell receptor beta chains listed next were all sequenced from one sample in a study of shared clonotypes between healthy human individuals. TCRdb keeps only in-frame clones here, not all; method: immunoSEQ multiplex PCR. The sample lists around 530,000 clones; around 80% were seen once. Specimen: PBMCs. The source of these receptors is a woman aged 40-49 years in good health. Some clones in this sample may be carry-over from other donors' samples.

For this clone: A much larger clone differs from this one at a single base, so this may be a read error. V gene TRBV30 combines with J gene TRBJ1-1; D is unclear. V was cut by 7 bases and J by 2 bases, with 17 bases left in between. The germline gives CDR1 GTSNPN, CDR2 SVGIG (reference sequence). The CDR3 loop spans 14 amino acids. The CDR3 sequence is CAYQKGTINTEAFF. The CDR3 DNA reads as TGTGCCTACCAAAAGGGAACCATAAACACTGAAGCTTTCTTT.

The gene calls are TRBV6-1 and TRBJ1-1; D is ambiguous. The length of the CDR3 is 13 residues. The germline V gene has CDR1 MNHNS and CDR2 SASEGT. The V end was cut by 2 bases, the J end by 5 bases, with 9 bases between. CDR3 DNA sequence: TGTGCCAGCAGTGAAATAGGGAGGACTGAAGCTTTCTTT. This gives the protein CASSEIGRTEAFF.

Here the CDR3 reads CASSLAGRGYEQYF. The DNA of the CDR3 is TGTGCCAGCAGTTTAGCAGGGAGGGGGTACGAGCAGTACTTC. V and J are TRBV27 and TRBJ2-7; a weak D match, TRBD2 (7 bases). The V end was cut by 2 bases, the J end by 4 bases, with 12 bases between. The CDR3 loop spans 14 amino acids. Germline loops: CDR1 MNHEY, CDR2 SMNVEV (reference sequence).

With regard to this clone: A single base separates this from a much larger clone, so it may be a read error. Distinct nucleotide sequences in the sample also encode this CDR3. The rearrangement joins TRBV28 to TRBJ2-7; D may be TRBD1 (5 bases). CDR1 and CDR2 (germline): MDHEN, SYDVKM. Between the trimmed V and J ends, which lost 2 bases and 4 bases, there was a span of 6 bases. The CDR3 totals 12 residues. The CDR3 DNA reads as TGTGCCAGCAGTTTACAGGGTTACGAGCAGTACTTC. This translates into CASSLQGYEQYF.

The chain carries TRBV27 and TRBJ1-2; 10 bases match TRBD1. The germline V gene has CDR1 MNHEY and CDR2 SMNVEV (reference sequence). The CDR3 is 14 residues long. The J segment lost 5 bases and the V segment lost 6 bases, leaving 6 bases of the junction unmatched. CDR3 region: CASRKTGGGYGYTF. The CDR3 coding sequence is TGTGCCAGCAGGAAGACAGGGGGCGGGTATGGCTACACCTTC.

The chain combines TRBV7-3 with TRBJ2-3; TRBD2 matches at 10 bases. After removal of 4 bases from V and 3 bases from J, the junction contained 4 bases not matched to a gene. The CDR3 spans 15 residues. Germline loops: CDR1 SGHTA, CDR2 FQGTGA. CDR3 nucleotides: TGTGCCAGCAGCTCGGGACTAGCGTTAACAGATACGCAGTATTTT. Translating it yields CASSSGLALTDTQYF. Drawing the rest from reference TRBV7-3 and TRBJ2-3, the complete variable domain is GAGVSQTPSNKVTEKGKYVELRCDPISGHTALYWYRQSLGQGPEFLIYFQGTGAADDSGLPNDRFFAVRPEGSVSTLKIQRTERGDSAVYLCASSSGLALTDTQYFGPGTRLTVL.

The chain has TRBV4-2 and TRBJ2-2, with D tentatively TRBD2 (6 bases). V lost 1 base to trimming and J lost 3 bases, with 15 bases between them. The CDR3 is 17 amino acids. CDR1 and CDR2 (germline): LGHNA, YNFKEQ. The CDR3 protein is CASSQVMGGWDTGELFF. The CDR3 nucleotides read TGTGCCAGCAGCCAAGTAATGGGGGGATGGGACACCGGGGAGCTGTTTTTT.

This chain links TRBV29-1 with TRBJ2-1; 8 nucleotides align to TRBD1. There are 16 residues in the CDR3. Germline V gene sequence: CDR1 SQVTM, CDR2 ANQGSEA. Trimming cost V 7 bases and J 0 bases; bases outside gene matches: 11. CDR3 coding DNA: TGCAGCGCTGGCCCACGACAGGGGAGCTCCTACAATGAGCAGTTCTTC. This encodes CSAGPRQGSSYNEQFF.

This chain uses TRBV18 with TRBJ1-1; no clear D gene. CDR3 length equals 14 residues. V lost 3 bases and J 1 base, leaving 9 bases between the germline ends. Germline loops: CDR1 KGHSH, CDR2 LQKENI. The CDR3 DNA is TGTGCCAGCTCACCCTCCAGTGGGAACACTGAAGCTTTCTTT. Amino acid sequence: CASSPSSGNTEAFF.

This chain joins TRBV5-1 and TRBJ2-5, with TRBD2 as a possible D gene (6 bases). V lost 3 bases and J 3 bases, leaving 12 bases between the germline ends. Per germline, CDR1 SGHRS and CDR2 YFSETQ. CDR3 size: 14 residues. CDR3 amino acids: CASSSGTPKETQYF. CDR3 nucleotide sequence: TGCGCCAGCAGCTCCGGGACTCCCAAAGAGACCCAGTACTTC. The full variable domain, completed using reference TRBV5-1 and TRBJ2-5, is KAGVTQTPRYLIKTRGQQVTLSCSPISGHRSVSWYQQTPGQGLQFLFEYFSETQRNKGNFPGRFSGRQFSNSRSEMNVSTLELGDSALYLCASSSGTPKETQYFGPGTRLLVL.

This clone is a singleton in its sample. The chain couples TRBV6-5 to TRBJ2-7, with 10 bases identical to TRBD2. The CDR3 is 15 residues long. Germline CDR1 reads MNHEY; CDR2 reads SVGAGI. Trimming removed 0 bases from V and 8 bases from J; junction bases left unmatched: 7. This CDR3 is CASSYSERTSGKQYF. The CDR3 nucleotides read TGTGCCAGCAGTTACTCCGAGAGGACTAGCGGCAAGCAGTACTTC.

The rearrangement uses TRBV21-1 and TRBJ2-2; the table's D call of TRBD1 was not tested on the DNA. TRBV21-1 is labeled a pseudogene. This CDR3 region has 17 residues. The CDR3 sequence is CASSDRVLELLAGELFF. The CDR3 DNA follows: TGTGCCAGCAGCGACAGGGTCCTTGAACTATTAGCCGGGGAGCTGTTTTTT.

The chain combines TRBV7-9 with TRBJ2-7; 10 nucleotides agree with TRBD1. This CDR3 spans 15 amino acids. V lost 4 bases to trimming and J lost 9 bases; unmatched junction nucleotides: 12. From germline, CDR1 is SEHNR and CDR2 FQNEAQ (reference sequence). The CDR3, as DNA: TGTGCCAGCAGCTCAATCGGGGACAGGGGAATTGGGCAGTACTTC. This translates into CASSSIGDRGIGQYF.

The rearrangement joins TRBV19 to TRBJ1-5, with no clear D. This CDR3 is built from 13 residues. V was shortened by 3 bases and J by 4 bases, with 7 bases between the two germline ends. The germline V gene has CDR1 LNHDA and CDR2 SQIVND (reference sequence). The CDR3 reads CASSMVENQPQHF. CDR3 in DNA: TGTGCCAGTAGTATGGTGGAGAATCAGCCCCAGCATTTT.

V is TRBV27 and J is TRBJ2-7; the D is unclear. The CDR3 totals 16 residues. Germline lookup yields CDR1 MNHEY and CDR2 SMNVEV (reference sequence). Trimming removed 5 bases at V and 3 bases at J, with 20 bases between. The CDR3 nucleotides read TGTGCCAGCAGTCCCCGATCTGCAGCGACCCTCTACGAGCAGTACTTC. Protein product: CASSPRSAATLYEQYF.

This rearrangement joins TRBV5-1 to TRBJ2-1; TRBD2 agrees at 13 bases. Germline CDR1 SGHRS, CDR2 YFSETQ. V was pared by 4 bases and J by 6 bases, with 4 bases of the junction left unmatched. This CDR3 has 15 amino acids. CDR3: CASSAGTSGTNEQFF. The CDR3 DNA sequence: TGCGCCAGCAGCGCCGGGACTAGCGGGACCAATGAGCAGTTCTTC. Drawing the rest from reference TRBV5-1 and TRBJ2-1, the complete variable domain is KAGVTQTPRYLIKTRGQQVTLSCSPISGHRSVSWYQQTPGQGLQFLFEYFSETQRNKGNFPGRFSGRQFSNSRSEMNVSTLELGDSALYLCASSAGTSGTNEQFFGPGTRLTVL.

This clone was seen a few times. The chain links TRBV25-1 to TRBJ1-4; 8 positions match TRBD1. Germline lookup yields CDR1 MGHDK and CDR2 SYGVNS. The CDR3 extends over 13 amino acids. The ends lost 7 bases at V and 6 bases at J; junction bases unmatched: 4. The CDR3 loop is CASNKDRDEKLFF. The CDR3, as DNA: TGTGCCAGCAATAAGGACAGGGATGAAAAACTGTTTTTT.

The gene calls are TRBV28 and TRBJ2-2; TRBD1 matches 8 bases. This CDR3 comprises 16 residues. V lost 5 bases and J lost 2; bases outside the gene matches: 7. Germline CDR1 MDHEN, CDR2 SYDVKM. The DNA of the CDR3 is TGTGCCAGCAGTCCGCCGACAGGGGTTAACACCGGGGAGCTGTTTTTT. Residues: CASSPPTGVNTGELFF.

This rearrangement joins TRBV5-1 to TRBJ2-3; D gene unclear. Germline lookup yields CDR1 SGHRS and CDR2 YFSETQ. V was shortened by 4 bases and J by 1 base, with 7 bases between the two germline ends. The CDR3 covers 13 residues. This CDR3 is CASSRDGTDTQYF. The CDR3 DNA reads TGCGCCAGCAGCCGCGACGGCACAGATACGCAGTATTTT.

This sequence joins TRBV7-8 and TRBJ2-3, with 10 bases lining up with TRBD2. Trimming removed 2 bases from V and 3 bases from J; junction bases left unmatched: 8. The CDR3 sequence is 17 residues long. Germline V gene lookup returns CDR1 SGHVS and CDR2 FQNEAQ. The CDR3 DNA sequence: TGTGCCAGCAGCTTATTCCGCTCTAGCGGGAGTACAGATACGCAGTATTTT. It is translated as CASSLFRSSGSTDTQYF.

The CDR3 DNA reads as TGTGCCAGCAGCTTAGGAGGGACTAGCGGGGTGGGAGATACGCAGTATTTT. Translating gives CASSLGGTSGVGDTQYF. The chain is built from TRBV7-9 and TRBJ2-3; TRBD2 aligns across 13 bases. This CDR3 has 17 amino acids. The V and J ends lost 1 base and 5 bases, in that order; junction bases with no gene match: 6. Germline CDR1 and CDR2: SEHNR and FQNEAQ (reference sequence).

This clone was seen once. V is TRBV25-1 and J is TRBJ2-1; D uncertain. The germline CDR1 and CDR2 sequences are MGHDK and SYGVNS. Trimming pared 5 bases from V and 6 bases from J, leaving 11 bases between. The CDR3 length is 13 residues. The CDR3: CASSKTRLNEQFF. Here the CDR3 DNA reads TGTGCCAGCAGTAAAACCAGGCTCAATGAGCAGTTCTTC.

The DNA of the CDR3 is TGTGCCAGCAGCTTACTAGCGGGAGCAGCAGATACGCAGTATTTT. This sequence encodes CASSLLAGAADTQYF. J is TRBJ2-3 and V is TRBV7-3, with 10 bases matching TRBD2. V dropped 2 bases and J dropped 4; count of bases not matched to a gene: 3. The germline V gene encodes CDR1 SGHTA and CDR2 FQGTGA. The CDR3 runs to 15 residues.

The chain has TRBV7-9 and TRBJ1-4; D call uncertain. From germline, CDR1 is SEHNR and CDR2 FQNEAQ (reference sequence). This CDR3 region has 16 residues. V lost 5 bases, J lost 2 bases, and 15 bases lay in between. In nucleotides, the CDR3 is TGTGCCAGCAGCACATCGCCGGTGCCGACTAATGAAAAACTGTTTTTT. The encoded protein is CASSTSPVPTNEKLFF. The entire variable domain, with the rest obtained from reference TRBV7-9 and TRBJ1-4, is as follows: DTGVSQNPRHKITKRGQNVTFRCDPISEHNRLYWYRQTLGQGPEFLTYFQNEAQLEKSRLLSDRFSAERPKGSFSTLEIQRTEQGDSAMYLCASSTSPVPTNEKLFFGSGTQLSVL.

The chain recombines TRBV5-1 with TRBJ2-5; maybe TRBD1 (6 bases). Germline V gene lookup returns CDR1 SGHRS and CDR2 YFSETQ. V was cut by 4 bases and J by 9 bases, with 22 bases left in between. This CDR3 comprises 15 residues. The DNA of the CDR3 is TGCGCCAGCAGCATACTGGGGGCCGCCGCAAGGGCCCAGTACTTC. Translated, it gives CASSILGAAARAQYF.

The chain links TRBV9 to TRBJ2-1; D uncertain. Between the trimmed V and J ends, which lost 0 bases and 6 bases, there was a span of 13 bases. The CDR3 has 15 amino acids. The V gene's germline CDR1 is SGDLS and CDR2 YYNGEE. CDR3 amino acids: CASSVEFSRSNEQFF. The CDR3 DNA sequence: TGTGCCAGCAGCGTAGAGTTTTCGCGGTCCAATGAGCAGTTCTTC.

This clone was detected ten times or more. At the DNA level, this CDR3 is encoded by other sequences in the same sample as well. Here the CDR3 DNA reads TGTGCCAGCAGCGTGGGCCTACTGGGGCCCCAGCATTTT. It translates to CASSVGLLGPQHF. The chain uses TRBV5-6 and TRBJ1-5; no firm D call. CDR1 SGHDT and CDR2 YYEEEE come from the germline V gene. V lost 4 bases and J lost 9, with 14 bases in between. This CDR3 spans 13 amino acids.

The chain employs TRBV7-8 and TRBJ2-7; the match to TRBD1 covers 7 bases. The CDR3 length is 15 residues. The germline V gene encodes CDR1 SGHVS and CDR2 FQNEAQ. J lost 2 bases, V lost 5 bases, and 9 bases had no gene match. The CDR3 reads CASSPDRVPPYEQYF. As DNA, the CDR3 is TGTGCCAGCAGCCCCGACAGGGTGCCCCCCTACGAGCAGTACTTC. Drawing the rest from reference TRBV7-8 and TRBJ2-7, the complete variable domain is GAGVSQSPRYKVAKRGQDVALRCDPISGHVSLFWYQQALGQGPEFLTYFQNEAQLDKSGLPSDRFFAERPEGSVSTLKIQRTQQEDSAVYLCASSPDRVPPYEQYFGPGTRLTVT.

The chain carries TRBV6-6 and TRBJ2-1; no reliable D call. CDR3 size: 14 residues. Germline V gene lookup returns CDR1 MNHNY and CDR2 SVGAGI (reference sequence). Between the trimmed V and J ends, which lost 0 bases and 0 bases, there was a span of 3 bases. The CDR3 bases are TGTGCCAGCAGTTACTCAAGCTCCTACAATGAGCAGTTCTTC. It is translated as CASSYSSSYNEQFF.

Comment on this clone: Only one base separates this from a far larger clonotype, so it likely reflects a read error. V gene TRBV29-1 combines with J gene TRBJ1-5; 7 positions match TRBD1. The CDR3 sequence is 13 residues long. From germline, CDR1 is SQVTM and CDR2 ANQGSEA. The CDR3 sequence: CNVADRFDQPQHF. The DNA of the CDR3 is TGCAACGTTGCGGACAGGTTTGATCAGCCCCAGCATTTT.